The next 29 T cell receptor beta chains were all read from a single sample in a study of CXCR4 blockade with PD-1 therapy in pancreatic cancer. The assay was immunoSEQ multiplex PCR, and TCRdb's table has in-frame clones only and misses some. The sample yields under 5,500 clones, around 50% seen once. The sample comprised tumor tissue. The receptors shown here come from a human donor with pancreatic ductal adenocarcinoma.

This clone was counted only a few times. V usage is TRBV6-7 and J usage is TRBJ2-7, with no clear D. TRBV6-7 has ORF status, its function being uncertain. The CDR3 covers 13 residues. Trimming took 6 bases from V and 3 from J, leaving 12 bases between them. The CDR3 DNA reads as TGTGCCAGCAGGTCGGCCGGCAGCTACGAGCAGTACTTC. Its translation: CASRSAGSYEQYF.

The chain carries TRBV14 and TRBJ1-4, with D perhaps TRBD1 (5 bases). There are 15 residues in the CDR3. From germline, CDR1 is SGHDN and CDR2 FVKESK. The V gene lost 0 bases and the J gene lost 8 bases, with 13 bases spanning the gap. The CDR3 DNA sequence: TGTGCCAGCAGCCAAGAACTAGGGGCGGTGGAAAAACTGTTTTTT. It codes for CASSQELGAVEKLFF. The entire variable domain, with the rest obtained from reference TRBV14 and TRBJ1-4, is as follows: EAGVTQFPSHSVIEKGQTVTLRCDPISGHDNLYWYRRVMGKEIKFLLHFVKESKQDESGMPNNRFLAERTGGTYSTLKVQPAELEDSGVYFCASSQELGAVEKLFFGSGTQLSVL.

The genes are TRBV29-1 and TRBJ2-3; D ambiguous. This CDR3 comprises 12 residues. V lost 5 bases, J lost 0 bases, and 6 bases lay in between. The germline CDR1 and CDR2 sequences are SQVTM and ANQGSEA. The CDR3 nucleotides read TGCAGCGTTACGACTAGCACAGATACGCAGTATTTT. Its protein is CSVTTSTDTQYF.

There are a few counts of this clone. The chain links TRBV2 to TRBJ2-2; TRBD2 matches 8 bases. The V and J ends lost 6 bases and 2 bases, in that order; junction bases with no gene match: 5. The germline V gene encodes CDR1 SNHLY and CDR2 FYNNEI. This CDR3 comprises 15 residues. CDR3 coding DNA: TGTGCCAGCAGCCTAGCGGGCCTCAACACCGGGGAGCTGTTTTTT. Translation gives CASSLAGLNTGELFF.

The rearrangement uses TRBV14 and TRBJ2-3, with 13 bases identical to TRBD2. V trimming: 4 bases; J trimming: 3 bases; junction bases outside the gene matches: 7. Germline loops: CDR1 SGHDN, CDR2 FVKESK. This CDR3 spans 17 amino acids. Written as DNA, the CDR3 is TGTGCCAGCAGCCGAGGACTAGCGGGAGTGGTTACAGATACGCAGTATTTT. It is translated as CASSRGLAGVVTDTQYF. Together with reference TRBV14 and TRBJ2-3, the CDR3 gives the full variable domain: EAGVTQFPSHSVIEKGQTVTLRCDPISGHDNLYWYRRVMGKEIKFLLHFVKESKQDESGMPNNRFLAERTGGTYSTLKVQPAELEDSGVYFCASSRGLAGVVTDTQYFGPGTRLTVL.

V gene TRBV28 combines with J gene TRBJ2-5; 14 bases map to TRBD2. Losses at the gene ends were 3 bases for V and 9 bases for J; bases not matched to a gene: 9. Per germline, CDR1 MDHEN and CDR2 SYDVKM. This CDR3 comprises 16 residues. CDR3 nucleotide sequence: TGTGCCAGCAGTTTCTGGGGACTAGCGGGAGCTCGGGCCCAGTACTTC. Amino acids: CASSFWGLAGARAQYF.

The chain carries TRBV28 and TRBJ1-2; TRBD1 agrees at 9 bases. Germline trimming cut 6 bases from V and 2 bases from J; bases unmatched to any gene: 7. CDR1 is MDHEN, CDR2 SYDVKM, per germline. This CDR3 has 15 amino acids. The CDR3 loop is CASRKSGTGNYGYTF. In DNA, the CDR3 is TGTGCCAGCAGGAAATCCGGGACAGGGAACTATGGCTACACCTTC.

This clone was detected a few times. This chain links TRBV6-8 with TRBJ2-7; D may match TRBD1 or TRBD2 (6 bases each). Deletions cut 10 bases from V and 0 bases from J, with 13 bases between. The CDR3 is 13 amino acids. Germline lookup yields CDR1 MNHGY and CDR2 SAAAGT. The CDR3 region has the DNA TGTGCCATCTCTCCGGGGGCCTCCTACGAGCAGTACTTC. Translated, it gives CAISPGASYEQYF.

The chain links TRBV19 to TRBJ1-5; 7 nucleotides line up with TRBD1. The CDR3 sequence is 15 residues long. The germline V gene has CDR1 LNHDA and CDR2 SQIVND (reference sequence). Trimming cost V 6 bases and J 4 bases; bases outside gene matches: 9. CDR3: CASSRRTGSNQPQHF. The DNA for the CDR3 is TGTGCCAGTAGCCGTAGGACAGGTAGTAATCAGCCCCAGCATTTT.

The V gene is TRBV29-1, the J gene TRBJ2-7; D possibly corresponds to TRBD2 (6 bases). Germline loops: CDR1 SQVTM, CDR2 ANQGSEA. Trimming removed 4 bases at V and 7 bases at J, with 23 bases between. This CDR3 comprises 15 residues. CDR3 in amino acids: CSVGLHGSGLEEQYF. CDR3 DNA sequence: TGCAGCGTTGGACTTCACGGGAGCGGATTGGAAGAGCAGTACTTC.

The DNA for the CDR3 is TGTGCCAGCAGGCTTAGCGGGTACCAAGAGACCCAGTACTTC. Amino acids: CASRLSGYQETQYF. V and J are TRBV6-8 and TRBJ2-5; 7 positions match TRBD2. This CDR3 is built from 14 residues. V lost 6 bases to trimming and J lost 0 bases; unmatched junction nucleotides: 4. From germline, CDR1 is MNHGY and CDR2 SAAAGT.

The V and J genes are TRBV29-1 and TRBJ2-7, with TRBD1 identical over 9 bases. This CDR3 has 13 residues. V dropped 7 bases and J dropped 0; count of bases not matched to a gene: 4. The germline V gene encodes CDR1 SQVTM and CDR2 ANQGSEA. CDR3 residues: CSARDRASYEQYF. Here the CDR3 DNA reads TGCAGCGCCCGGGACAGGGCCTCCTACGAGCAGTACTTC.

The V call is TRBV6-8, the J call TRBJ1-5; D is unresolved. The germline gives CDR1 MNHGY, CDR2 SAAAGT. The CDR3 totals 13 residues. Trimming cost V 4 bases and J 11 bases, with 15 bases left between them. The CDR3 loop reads CASSSPIQPSQHF. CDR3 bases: TGTGCCAGCAGTTCCCCGATACAACCCTCCCAGCATTTT.

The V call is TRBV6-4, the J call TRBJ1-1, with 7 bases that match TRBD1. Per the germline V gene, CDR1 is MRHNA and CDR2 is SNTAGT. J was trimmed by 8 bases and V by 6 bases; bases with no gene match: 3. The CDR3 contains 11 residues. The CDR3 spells CASRVDREAFF. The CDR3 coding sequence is TGTGCCAGCAGAGTGGACAGGGAAGCTTTCTTT.

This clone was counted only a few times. The CDR3: CASSQGLAGGGAGELFF. The CDR3 DNA reads as TGTGCCAGCAGCCAAGGATTAGCGGGAGGTGGGGCCGGGGAGCTGTTTTTT. This rearrangement joins TRBV11-3 to TRBJ2-2, with 10 bases that match TRBD2. Germline V gene lookup returns CDR1 SGHNT and CDR2 YENEEA. V gave up 5 bases and J gave up 6 bases; unmatched junction bases: 12. This CDR3 comprises 17 residues.

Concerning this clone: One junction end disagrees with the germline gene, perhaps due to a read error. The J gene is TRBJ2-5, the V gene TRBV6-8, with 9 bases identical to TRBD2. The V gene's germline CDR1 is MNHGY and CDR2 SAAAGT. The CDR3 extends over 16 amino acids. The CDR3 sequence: CAISVDSGSRRETQYF. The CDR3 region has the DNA TGTGCCATCAGTGTTGATAGCGGGAGTAGAAGAGAGACCCAGTACTTC.

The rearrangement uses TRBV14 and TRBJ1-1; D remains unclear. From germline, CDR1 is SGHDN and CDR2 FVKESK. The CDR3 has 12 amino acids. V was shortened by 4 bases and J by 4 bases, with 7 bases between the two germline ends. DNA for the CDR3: TGTGCCAGCAGCCCCGACTTCACTGAAGCTTTCTTT. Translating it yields CASSPDFTEAFF.

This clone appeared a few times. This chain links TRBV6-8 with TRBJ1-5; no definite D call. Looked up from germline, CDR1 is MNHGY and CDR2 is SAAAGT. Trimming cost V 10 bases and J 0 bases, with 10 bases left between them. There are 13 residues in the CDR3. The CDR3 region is CAIGEDSNQPQHF. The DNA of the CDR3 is TGTGCCATCGGAGAAGATAGCAATCAGCCCCAGCATTTT.

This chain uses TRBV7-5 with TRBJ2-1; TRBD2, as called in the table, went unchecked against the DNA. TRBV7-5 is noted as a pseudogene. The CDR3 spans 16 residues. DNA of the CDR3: TGTGCCAGCAGCGAAAGCGGGGGGAGCTCCTACAATGAGCAGTTCTTC. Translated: CASSESGGSSYNEQFF.

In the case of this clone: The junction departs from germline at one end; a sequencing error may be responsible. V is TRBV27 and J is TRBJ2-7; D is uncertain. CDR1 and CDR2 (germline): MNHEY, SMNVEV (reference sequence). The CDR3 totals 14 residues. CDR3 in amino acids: CATSDSDAPHEQYF. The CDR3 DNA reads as TGTGCCACCAGTGATTCGGACGCTCCCCACGAGCAGTACTTC.

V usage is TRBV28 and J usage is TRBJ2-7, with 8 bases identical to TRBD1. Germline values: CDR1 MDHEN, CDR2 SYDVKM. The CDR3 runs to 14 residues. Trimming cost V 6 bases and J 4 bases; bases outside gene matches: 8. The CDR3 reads CASSSGQGVYEQYF. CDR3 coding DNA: TGTGCCAGCAGCTCCGGACAGGGTGTGTACGAGCAGTACTTC.

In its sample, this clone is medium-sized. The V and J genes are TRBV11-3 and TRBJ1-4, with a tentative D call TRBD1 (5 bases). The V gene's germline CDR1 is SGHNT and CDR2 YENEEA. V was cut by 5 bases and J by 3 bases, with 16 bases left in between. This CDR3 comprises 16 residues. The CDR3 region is CASSRREWGANEKLFF. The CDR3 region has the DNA TGTGCCAGCAGCCGGAGGGAGTGGGGGGCTAATGAAAAACTGTTTTTT.

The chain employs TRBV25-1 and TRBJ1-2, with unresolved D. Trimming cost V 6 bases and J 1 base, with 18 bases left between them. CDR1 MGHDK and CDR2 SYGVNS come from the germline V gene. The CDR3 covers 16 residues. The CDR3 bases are TGTGCCAGCAGCTATCGGACGGTAAACTATAACTATGGCTACACCTTC. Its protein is CASSYRTVNYNYGYTF.

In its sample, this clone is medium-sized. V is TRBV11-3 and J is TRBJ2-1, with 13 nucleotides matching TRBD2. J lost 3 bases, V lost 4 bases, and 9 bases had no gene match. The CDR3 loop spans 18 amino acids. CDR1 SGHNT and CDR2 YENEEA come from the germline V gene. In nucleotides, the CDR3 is TGTGCCAGCAGCTCCCCCTGGACTAGCGGGGGTCTCTACAATGAGCAGTTCTTC. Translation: CASSSPWTSGGLYNEQFF.

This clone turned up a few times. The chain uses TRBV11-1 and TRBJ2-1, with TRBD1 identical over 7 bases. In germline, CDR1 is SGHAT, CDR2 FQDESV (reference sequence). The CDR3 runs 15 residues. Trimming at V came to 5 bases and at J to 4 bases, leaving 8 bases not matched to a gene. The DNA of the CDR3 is TGTGCCAGCAGCCCCCAGGGGGATCGATACAATGAGCAGTTCTTC. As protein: CASSPQGDRYNEQFF. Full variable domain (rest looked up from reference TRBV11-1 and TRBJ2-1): EAEVAQSPRYKITEKSQAVAFWCDPISGHATLYWYRQILGQGPELLVQFQDESVVDDSQLPKDRFSAERLKGVDSTLKIQPAELGDSAMYLCASSPQGDRYNEQFFGPGTRLTVL.

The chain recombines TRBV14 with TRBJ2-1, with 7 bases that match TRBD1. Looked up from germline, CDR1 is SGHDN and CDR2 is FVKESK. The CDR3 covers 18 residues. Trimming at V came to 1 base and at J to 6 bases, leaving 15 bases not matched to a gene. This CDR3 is CASSQGTDLWTGLNEQFF. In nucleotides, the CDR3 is TGTGCCAGCAGCCAAGGCACCGACCTATGGACAGGTCTCAATGAGCAGTTCTTC.

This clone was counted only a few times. The CDR3 nucleotides are TGTGCCAGCAGTGAGCAGGGAAACGGCGAGCAGTACTTC. This sequence encodes CASSEQGNGEQYF. The V and J genes are TRBV6-7 and TRBJ2-7; a possible D gene is TRBD1 (5 bases). TRBV6-7 is recorded as an ORF, its role being uncertain. The CDR3 runs to 13 residues. V lost 5 bases to trimming and J lost 6 bases, with 14 bases between them.

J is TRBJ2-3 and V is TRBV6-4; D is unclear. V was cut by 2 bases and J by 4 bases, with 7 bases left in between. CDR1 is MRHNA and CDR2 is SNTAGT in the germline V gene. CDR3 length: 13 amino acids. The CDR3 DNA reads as TGTGCCAGCAGTGACCGCAGTTCAGATACGCAGTATTTT. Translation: CASSDRSSDTQYF.

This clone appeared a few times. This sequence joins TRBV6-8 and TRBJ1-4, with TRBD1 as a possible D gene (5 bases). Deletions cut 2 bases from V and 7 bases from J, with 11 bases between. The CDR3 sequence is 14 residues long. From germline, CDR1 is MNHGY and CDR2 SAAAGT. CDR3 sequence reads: CASSYGRRGEKLFF. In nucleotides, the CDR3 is TGTGCCAGCAGTTACGGCAGGAGGGGTGAAAAACTGTTTTTT.